Sequencing of this TCR beta chain was carried out in a study of regulatory T cells in long-lasting Graves disease. Noted time point: persistent/refractory GD, antithyroid drugs over 5 years with positive TRAb. After RNA was extracted from PBMCs, the TCR library was made from it. TCR beta libraries were built with iRepertoire HTBI primers and Arm-PCR of CDR3 regions. From the multiplex PCR reads, TCRdb called clonotypes with MiXCR, one entry per CDR3 protein. The repertoire holds roughly 470,000 distinct CDR3 sequences, with roughly 20% as singletons. CDR3 size: 14 residues. V lost 4 bases and J 7 bases, leaving 13 bases between the germline ends. The germline V gene has CDR1 MNHEY and CDR2 SVGAGI. This clonotype occurred a few times.

The clonotype was recovered from a female donor with Graves disease. This sample comprised peripheral blood mononuclear cells (PBMCs), obtained when the disease was refractory, from a patient treated with antithyroid drugs. V usage is TRBV6-5 and J usage is TRBJ2-2; D unclear. CDR3 bases: TGTGCCAGCAGTTCCAATGAAGGCGGCGGGGAGCTGTTTTTT. Residues: CASSSNEGGGELFF.